This T cell receptor beta chain was sequenced in a study of blood T cell repertoires in COVID-19. Looking at the study overall: Specimens from acute and convalescent COVID-19 originated in the United States, Italy and Spain. Sources were T cells, B-cell-depleted T cells, or PBMCs; the material itself was cDNA or gDNA.

The CDR3 contains 13 residues. With 1 base removed from V and 1 base from J, the gap between germline ends came to 5 bases. Authors' methods: Using reference gene primer amplification, nucleated cell counts were estimated. Clones were read by immunoSEQ multiplex PCR, and TCRdb kept only the in-frame ones, dropping some. V and J calls and clone size are those listed in that table; D and trimming were worked out from the DNA. Among over 60,000 clones listed, 90% were seen once. This receptor was identified in a woman older than 75 with active or convalescent COVID-19. Input material: peripheral blood. V gene TRBV12-3 or TRBV12-4 combines with J gene TRBJ2-7; D not certain. This CDR3 is CASSLGQSYEQYF. Here the CDR3 DNA reads TGTGCCAGCAGTTTAGGGCAATCCTACGAGCAGTACTTC.